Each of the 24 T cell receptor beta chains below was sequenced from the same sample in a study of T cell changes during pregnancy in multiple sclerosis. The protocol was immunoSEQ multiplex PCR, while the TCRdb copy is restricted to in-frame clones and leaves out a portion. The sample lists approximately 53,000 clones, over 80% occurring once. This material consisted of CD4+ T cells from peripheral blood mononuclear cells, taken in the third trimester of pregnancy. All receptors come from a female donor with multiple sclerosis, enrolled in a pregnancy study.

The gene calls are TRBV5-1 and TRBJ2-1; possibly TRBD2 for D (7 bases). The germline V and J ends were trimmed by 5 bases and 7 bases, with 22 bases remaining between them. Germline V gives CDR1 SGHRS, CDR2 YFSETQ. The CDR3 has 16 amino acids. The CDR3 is CASSWGAGESFNEQFF. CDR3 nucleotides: TGCGCCAGCAGTTGGGGGGCGGGGGAGTCGTTTAATGAGCAGTTCTTC. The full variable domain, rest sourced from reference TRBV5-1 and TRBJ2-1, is KAGVTQTPRYLIKTRGQQVTLSCSPISGHRSVSWYQQTPGQGLQFLFEYFSETQRNKGNFPGRFSGRQFSNSRSEMNVSTLELGDSALYLCASSWGAGESFNEQFFGPGTRLTVL.

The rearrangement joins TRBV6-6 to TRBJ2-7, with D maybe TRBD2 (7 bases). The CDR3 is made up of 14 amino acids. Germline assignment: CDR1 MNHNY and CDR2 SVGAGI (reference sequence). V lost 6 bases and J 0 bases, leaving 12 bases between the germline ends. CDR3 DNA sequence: TGTGCCAGCAGGGAGGGGGGGCCCTCCTACGAGCAGTACTTC. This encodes CASREGGPSYEQYF.

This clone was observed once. CDR3 loop: CASSPPGTRRTDTQYF. CDR3 in DNA: TGTGCCAGCTCACCACCGGGGACTAGGCGGACAGATACGCAGTATTTT. V gene TRBV18 combines with J gene TRBJ2-3, with 8 bases fitting TRBD2. There are 16 residues in the CDR3. Germline CDR1 and CDR2: KGHSH and LQKENI. The V segment lost 0 bases and the J segment 3 bases; nucleotides outside the gene matches: 5.

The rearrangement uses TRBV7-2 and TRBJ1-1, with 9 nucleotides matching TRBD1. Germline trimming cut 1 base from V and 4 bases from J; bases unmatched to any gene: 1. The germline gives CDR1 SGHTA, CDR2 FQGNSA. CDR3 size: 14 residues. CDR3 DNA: TGTGCCAGCAGCTTAGGGGACAGGGTCACTGAAGCTTTCTTT. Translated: CASSLGDRVTEAFF.

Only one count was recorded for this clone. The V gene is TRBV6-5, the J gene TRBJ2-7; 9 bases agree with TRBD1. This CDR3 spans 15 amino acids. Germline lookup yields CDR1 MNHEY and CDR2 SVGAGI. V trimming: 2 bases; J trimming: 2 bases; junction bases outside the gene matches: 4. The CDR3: CASSYVGTGTYEQYF. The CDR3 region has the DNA TGTGCCAGCAGTTACGTCGGGACAGGGACCTACGAGCAGTACTTC.

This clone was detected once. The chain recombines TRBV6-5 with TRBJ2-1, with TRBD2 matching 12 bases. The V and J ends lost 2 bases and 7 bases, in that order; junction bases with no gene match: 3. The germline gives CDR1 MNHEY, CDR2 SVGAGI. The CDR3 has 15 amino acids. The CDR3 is CASSYITSGRNEQFF. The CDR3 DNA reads TGTGCCAGCAGTTACATCACTAGCGGGAGGAATGAGCAGTTCTTC.

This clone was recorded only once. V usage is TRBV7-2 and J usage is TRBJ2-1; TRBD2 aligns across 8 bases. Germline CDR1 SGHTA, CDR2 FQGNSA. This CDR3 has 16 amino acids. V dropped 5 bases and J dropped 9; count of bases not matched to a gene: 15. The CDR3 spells CASSRKTGLGTGEQFF. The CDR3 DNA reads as TGTGCCAGCAGCCGCAAAACGGGACTAGGGACGGGTGAGCAGTTCTTC.

The chain's CDR3 is CASINRGLNTEAFF. For the CDR3, the DNA is TGTGCCAGTATCAACAGGGGCCTGAACACTGAAGCTTTCTTT. The J gene is TRBJ1-1, the V gene TRBV19; TRBD1 matches 7 bases. Germline loops: CDR1 LNHDA, CDR2 SQIVND (reference sequence). The CDR3 runs 14 residues. The V segment lost 7 bases and the J segment 0 bases; nucleotides outside the gene matches: 5.

This chain's CDR3 is CASSPIPRGDYEQYF. DNA for the CDR3: TGTGCCAGCAGTCCGATCCCCAGGGGAGACTACGAGCAGTACTTC. The V call is TRBV27, the J call TRBJ2-7, with D maybe TRBD1 (6 bases). Trimming stripped 5 bases from V and 3 bases from J, with 17 bases between. This CDR3 is 15 amino acids long. Germline V CDR1 and CDR2: MNHEY, SMNVEV (reference sequence).

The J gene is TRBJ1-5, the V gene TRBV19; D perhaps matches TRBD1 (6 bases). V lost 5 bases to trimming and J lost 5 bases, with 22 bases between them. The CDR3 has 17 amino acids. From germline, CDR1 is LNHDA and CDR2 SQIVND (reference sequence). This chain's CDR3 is CASSHQQGSVTDQPQHF. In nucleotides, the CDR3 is TGTGCCAGTAGTCACCAGCAGGGGTCGGTGACCGATCAGCCCCAGCATTTT. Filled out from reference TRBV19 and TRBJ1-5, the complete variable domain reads DGGITQSPKYLFRKEGQNVTLSCEQNLNHDAMYWYRQDPGQGLRLIYYSQIVNDFQKGDIAEGYSVSREKKESFPLTVTSAQKNPTAFYLCASSHQQGSVTDQPQHFGDGTRLSIL.

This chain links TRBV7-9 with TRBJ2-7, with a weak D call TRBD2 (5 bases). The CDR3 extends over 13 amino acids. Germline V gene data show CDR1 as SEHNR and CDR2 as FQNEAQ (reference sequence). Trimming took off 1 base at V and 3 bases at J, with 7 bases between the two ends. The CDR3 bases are TGTGCCAGCAGCTTAGTCGGAGGCTACGAGCAGTACTTC. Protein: CASSLVGGYEQYF.

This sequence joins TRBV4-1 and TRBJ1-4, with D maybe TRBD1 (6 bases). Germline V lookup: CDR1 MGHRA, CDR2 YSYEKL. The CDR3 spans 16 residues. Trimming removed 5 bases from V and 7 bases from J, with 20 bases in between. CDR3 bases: TGCGCCAGCAGCATTTCTCAGGGGTTGGATGGTGAAAAACTGTTTTTT. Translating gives CASSISQGLDGEKLFF.

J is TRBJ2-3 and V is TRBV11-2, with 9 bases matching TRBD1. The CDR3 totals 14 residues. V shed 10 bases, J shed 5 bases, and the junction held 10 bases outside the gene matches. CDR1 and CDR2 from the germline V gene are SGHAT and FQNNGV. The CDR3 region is CATGKTGGGDTQYF. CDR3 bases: TGTGCCACGGGGAAGACAGGGGGTGGAGATACGCAGTATTTT.

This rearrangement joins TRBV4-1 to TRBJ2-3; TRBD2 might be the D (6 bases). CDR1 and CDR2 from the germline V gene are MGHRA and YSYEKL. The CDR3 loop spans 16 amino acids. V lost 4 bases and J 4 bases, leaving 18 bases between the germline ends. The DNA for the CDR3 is TGCGCCAGCAGCCTCGCCGGGACTGGGCGCGCAGATACGCAGTATTTT. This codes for CASSLAGTGRADTQYF.

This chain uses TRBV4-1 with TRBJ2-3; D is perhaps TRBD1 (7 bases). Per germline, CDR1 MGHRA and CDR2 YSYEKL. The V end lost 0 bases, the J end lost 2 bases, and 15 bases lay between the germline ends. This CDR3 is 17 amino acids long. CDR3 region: CASSQDLGGGPTDTQYF. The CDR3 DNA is TGCGCCAGCAGCCAAGATCTAGGAGGGGGCCCCACAGATACGCAGTATTTT.

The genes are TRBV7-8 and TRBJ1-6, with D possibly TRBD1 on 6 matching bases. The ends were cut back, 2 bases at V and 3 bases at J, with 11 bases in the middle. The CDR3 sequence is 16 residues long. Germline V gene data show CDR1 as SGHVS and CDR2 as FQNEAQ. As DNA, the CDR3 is TGTGCCAGCAGCTTACGGACAGCCTTCTATAATTCACCCCTCCACTTT. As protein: CASSLRTAFYNSPLHF.

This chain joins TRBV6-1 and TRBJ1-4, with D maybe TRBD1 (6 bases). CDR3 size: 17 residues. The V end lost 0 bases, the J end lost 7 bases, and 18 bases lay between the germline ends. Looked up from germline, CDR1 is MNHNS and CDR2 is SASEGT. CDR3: CASSEARWGTRGEKLFF. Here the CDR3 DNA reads TGTGCCAGCAGTGAAGCACGATGGGGGACAAGGGGTGAAAAACTGTTTTTT.

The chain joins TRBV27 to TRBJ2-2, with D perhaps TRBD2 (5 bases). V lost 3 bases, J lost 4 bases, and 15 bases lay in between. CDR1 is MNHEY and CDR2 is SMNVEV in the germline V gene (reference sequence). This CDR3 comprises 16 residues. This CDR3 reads CASSLLLSGITGELFF. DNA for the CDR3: TGTGCCAGCAGTTTGCTGCTTTCGGGGATCACCGGGGAGCTGTTTTTT.

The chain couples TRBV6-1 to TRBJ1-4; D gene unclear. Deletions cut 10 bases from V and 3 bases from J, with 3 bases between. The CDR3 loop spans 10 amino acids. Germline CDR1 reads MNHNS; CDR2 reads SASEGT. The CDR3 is CATSNEKLFF. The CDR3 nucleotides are TGTGCCACCTCTAATGAAAAACTGTTTTTT.

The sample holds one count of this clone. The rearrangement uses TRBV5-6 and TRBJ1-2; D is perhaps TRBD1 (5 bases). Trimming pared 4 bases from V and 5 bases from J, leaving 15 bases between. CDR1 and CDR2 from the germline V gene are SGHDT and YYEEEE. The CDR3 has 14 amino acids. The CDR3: CASSGAGTTYGYTF. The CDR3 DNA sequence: TGTGCCAGCAGCGGGGCAGGGACTACGTATGGCTACACCTTC.

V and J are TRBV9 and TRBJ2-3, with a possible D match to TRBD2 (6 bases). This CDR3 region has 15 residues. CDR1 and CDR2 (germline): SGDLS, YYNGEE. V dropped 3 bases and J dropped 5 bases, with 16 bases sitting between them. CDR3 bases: TGTGCCAGCAGCGGAAGACAGAGGAGGGGAGATACGCAGTATTTT. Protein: CASSGRQRRGDTQYF.

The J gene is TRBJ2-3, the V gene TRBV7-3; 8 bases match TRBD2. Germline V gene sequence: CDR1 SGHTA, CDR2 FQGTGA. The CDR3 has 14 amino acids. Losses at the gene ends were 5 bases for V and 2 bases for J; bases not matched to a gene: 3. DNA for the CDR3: TGTGCCAGCAGCCTTAGCGGGGTCACAGATACGCAGTATTTT. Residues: CASSLSGVTDTQYF.

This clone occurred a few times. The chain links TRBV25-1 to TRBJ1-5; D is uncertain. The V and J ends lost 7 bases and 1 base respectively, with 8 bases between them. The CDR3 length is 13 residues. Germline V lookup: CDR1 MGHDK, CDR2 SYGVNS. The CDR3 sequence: CASKGGSNQPQHF. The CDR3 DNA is TGTGCCAGCAAGGGAGGCAGCAATCAGCCCCAGCATTTT.

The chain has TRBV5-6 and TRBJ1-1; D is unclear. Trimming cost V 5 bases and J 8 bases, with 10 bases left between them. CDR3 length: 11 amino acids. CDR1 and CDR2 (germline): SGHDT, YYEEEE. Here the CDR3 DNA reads TGTGCCAGCAGTCGAGTACAGGAAGCTTTCTTT. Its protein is CASSRVQEAFF.